A selection of T cell receptor beta chains follows, all from one sample in a study of CD8 T cells in ankylosing spondylitis. Each CDR3 protein gets one entry after TCRdb re-called the 5' RACE reads with MiXCR. The top ten hold about 15% of the sample, which has under 200,000 distinct CDR3 sequences, 9.8% seen once. The material sequenced was blood, either unsorted or a sorted T cell fraction (not recorded which). These receptors all stem from a female donor with ankylosing spondylitis or in good health (not recorded which). Both conserved end residues are trimmed from each CDR3. Each record gives: V gene, D gene, CDR3 length, J gene, CDR3 protein. The D gene is left open where the match is weak.

TRBV3-1	NA	12	TRBJ2-5	TSSPPIGQRSQY
TRBV6-1	NA	14	TRBJ1-2	ASSPTRYRADYGYT
TRBV7-6	TRBD2	14	TRBJ2-1	ASSLSGTPAYNEQF
TRBV7-9	NA	11	TRBJ2-5	ASSPELTETQY
TRBV4-3	NA	11	TRBJ2-1	ASSQDTYNEQF
TRBV20-1	NA	14	TRBJ2-2	SARIGGDSNTGELF
TRBV19	NA	11	TRBJ2-7	ASSAASSYEQY
TRBV2	TRBD1	14	TRBJ1-5	ASSASGQGVDQPQH
TRBV20-1	NA	9	TRBJ2-1	SAGRYDEQF
TRBV12-3/TRBV12-4	TRBD2	12	TRBJ2-7	ASSQAGVHNEQY
TRBV9	NA	12	TRBJ2-1	ASSAWVGNNEQF
TRBV15	NA	12	TRBJ1-2	ATSREGEGYGYT
TRBV12-3/TRBV12-4	TRBD1	11	TRBJ1-2	ASSFLTGSGYT
TRBV4-3	TRBD1	14	TRBJ1-6	ASSQDRASFLSPLH
TRBV12-3/TRBV12-4	NA	9	TRBJ1-1	ASTQGHGAF
TRBV27	NA	13	TRBJ2-7	ASSLNGVPIYEQY
TRBV7-9	NA	6	TRBJ2-1	ASSLSV
TRBV5-5	TRBD2	13	TRBJ2-3	ASSFSSGSTDTQY
TRBV20-1	NA	11	TRBJ2-2	SAKIGPPGELF
TRBV24-1	NA	11	TRBJ2-2	ATRDRNTGELF
TRBV12-3/TRBV12-4	NA	10	TRBJ2-2	ASKGETGELF
TRBV9	TRBD2	14	TRBJ2-1	ASSGLGTSGNNEQF
TRBV20-1	TRBD1	12	TRBJ1-1	SAAKGASGTEAF
TRBV5-1	TRBD2	14	TRBJ2-3	ASSLGLAGSSDTQY
TRBV2	TRBD2	13	TRBJ2-7	ASNMGLAETYEQY
TRBV9	NA	12	TRBJ2-1	ASSVAGWSIEQF
TRBV9	NA	12	TRBJ2-1	ASSVANPYNEQF